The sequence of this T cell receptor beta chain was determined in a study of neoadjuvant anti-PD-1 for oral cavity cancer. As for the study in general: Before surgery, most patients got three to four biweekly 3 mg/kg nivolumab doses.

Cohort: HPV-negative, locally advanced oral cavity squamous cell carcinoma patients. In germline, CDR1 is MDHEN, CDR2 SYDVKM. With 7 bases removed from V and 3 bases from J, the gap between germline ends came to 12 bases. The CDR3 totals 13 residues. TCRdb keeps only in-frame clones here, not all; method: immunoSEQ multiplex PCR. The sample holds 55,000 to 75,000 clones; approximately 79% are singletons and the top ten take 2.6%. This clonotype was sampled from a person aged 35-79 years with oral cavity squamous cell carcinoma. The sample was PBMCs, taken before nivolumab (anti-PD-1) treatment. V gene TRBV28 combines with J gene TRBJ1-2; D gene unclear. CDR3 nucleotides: TGTGCCAGCACCCCTCTTAGATACTATGGCTACACCTTC. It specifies CASTPLRYYGYTF.